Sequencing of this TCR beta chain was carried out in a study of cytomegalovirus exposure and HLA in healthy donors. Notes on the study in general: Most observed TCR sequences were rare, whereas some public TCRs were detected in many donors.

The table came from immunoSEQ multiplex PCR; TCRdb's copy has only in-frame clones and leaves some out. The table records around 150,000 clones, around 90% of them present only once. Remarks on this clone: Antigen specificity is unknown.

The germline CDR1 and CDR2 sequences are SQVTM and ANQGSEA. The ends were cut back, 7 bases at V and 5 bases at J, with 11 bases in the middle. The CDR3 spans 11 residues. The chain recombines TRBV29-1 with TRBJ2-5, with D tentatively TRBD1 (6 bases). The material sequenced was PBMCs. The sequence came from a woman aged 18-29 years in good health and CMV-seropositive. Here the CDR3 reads CSGKQGETQYF. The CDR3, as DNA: TGCAGCGGGAAGCAGGGGGAGACCCAGTACTTC.